A single sample gave rise to the 16 T cell receptor beta chains below, sequenced in a study of blood T cell repertoires in COVID-19. Produced via immunoSEQ multiplex PCR; TCRdb's table is partial and in-frame only. Among about 340,000 clones listed, about 88% were seen once. Input material: peripheral blood. The receptors were sampled from a woman between 55 and 75 years old with COVID-19, enrolled during active disease.

The chain carries TRBV5-1 and TRBJ2-5; D remains ambiguous. Germline values: CDR1 SGHRS, CDR2 YFSETQ. Trimming cost V 4 bases and J 1 base, with 11 bases left between them. The CDR3 runs 14 residues. This CDR3 reads CASSRAASQETQYF. As DNA, the CDR3 is TGCGCCAGCAGCCGAGCAGCGAGCCAAGAGACCCAGTACTTC. The variable domain in full, completed from reference TRBV5-1 and TRBJ2-5, reads KAGVTQTPRYLIKTRGQQVTLSCSPISGHRSVSWYQQTPGQGLQFLFEYFSETQRNKGNFPGRFSGRQFSNSRSEMNVSTLELGDSALYLCASSRAASQETQYFGPGTRLLVL.

CDR3 DNA: TGTGCCAGCAGCAAGGAAGGGGGATTTTATAACAGGGGAACTGAAGCTTTCTTT. It is translated as CASSKEGGFYNRGTEAFF. The chain employs TRBV21-1 and TRBJ1-1; the listed D gene, TRBD1, was not tested against the DNA. TRBV21-1 is designated a pseudogene. The CDR3 extends over 18 amino acids.

The chain employs TRBV5-1 and TRBJ2-7; no clear D gene. The CDR3 spans 13 residues. Germline V gene sequence: CDR1 SGHRS, CDR2 YFSETQ. V gave up 0 bases and J gave up 3 bases, with 7 bases separating them. This chain's CDR3 is CASSLAPFYEQYF. The CDR3 DNA reads as TGCGCCAGCAGCTTGGCCCCATTCTACGAGCAGTACTTC.

This rearrangement joins TRBV6-5 to TRBJ1-2, with D maybe TRBD1 (5 bases). V dropped 0 bases and J dropped 0 bases, with 11 bases sitting between them. The CDR3 length is 16 residues. Germline V gives CDR1 MNHEY, CDR2 SVGAGI. For the CDR3, the DNA is TGTGCCAGCAGTTACTCGACAGAATCAGCTAACTATGGCTACACCTTC. This codes for CASSYSTESANYGYTF.

V and J are TRBV4-2 and TRBJ2-5; 11 bases match TRBD1. V lost 0 bases and J lost 1; bases outside the gene matches: 4. Germline V gene lookup returns CDR1 LGHNA and CDR2 YNFKEQ. This CDR3 is 17 amino acids long. CDR3 residues: CASSQEGTGGVQETQYF. The DNA for the CDR3 is TGTGCCAGCAGCCAAGAAGGGACAGGGGGAGTCCAAGAGACCCAGTACTTC.

The CDR3 sequence is CASSSSGGAYNEQFF. CDR3 DNA sequence: TGCGCCAGCAGCTCTAGCGGGGGGGCTTACAATGAGCAGTTCTTC. The chain recombines TRBV5-1 with TRBJ2-1, with 12 nucleotides matching TRBD2. From germline, CDR1 is SGHRS and CDR2 YFSETQ. The CDR3 runs to 15 residues. The V and J ends lost 3 bases and 4 bases, in that order; junction bases with no gene match: 2.

This chain links TRBV5-1 with TRBJ1-4, with 7 bases that match TRBD1. V lost 2 bases to trimming and J lost 3 bases; unmatched junction nucleotides: 7. This CDR3 comprises 16 residues. Germline V lookup: CDR1 SGHRS, CDR2 YFSETQ. In DNA, the CDR3 is TGCGCCAGCAGCTTTTCGGGACAGACTTCTAATGAAAAACTGTTTTTT. It codes for CASSFSGQTSNEKLFF.

The chain combines TRBV11-2 with TRBJ1-2, with a tentative D call TRBD1 (5 bases). V shed 5 bases and J shed 4 bases, with 11 bases lying between them. This CDR3 spans 13 amino acids. CDR1 SGHAT and CDR2 FQNNGV come from the germline V gene. The CDR3 loop is CASSPSDSYGYTF. Here the CDR3 DNA reads TGTGCCAGCAGCCCTTCTGACAGCTATGGCTACACCTTC.

The V gene is TRBV4-1, the J gene TRBJ2-2, with TRBD2 matching 9 bases. V lost 4 bases, J lost 2 bases, and 11 bases stayed unmatched. CDR1 MGHRA and CDR2 YSYEKL come from the germline V gene. The CDR3 has 18 amino acids. The DNA for the CDR3 is TGCGCCAGCAGCCTCGCTTTGTGGCGGGGGGGAAACACCGGGGAGCTGTTTTTT. Its protein product is CASSLALWRGGNTGELFF.

The chain joins TRBV5-1 to TRBJ2-7, with TRBD1 matching over 8 bases. The germline V gene encodes CDR1 SGHRS and CDR2 YFSETQ. This CDR3 contains 15 residues. J gave up 2 bases and V 0 bases, and 4 bases lay outside the gene matches. The CDR3 sequence is CASSLAGQGTYEQYF. Here the CDR3 DNA reads TGCGCCAGCAGCTTGGCCGGACAGGGTACCTACGAGCAGTACTTC.

The chain links TRBV19 to TRBJ1-5, with 9 bases identical to TRBD1. The V gene end was trimmed by 5 bases and the J gene end by 3 bases; junction bases not matched to a gene: 17. Germline loops: CDR1 LNHDA, CDR2 SQIVND (reference sequence). This CDR3 is 19 amino acids long. The CDR3 nucleotides read TGTGCCAGTAGTGGCATGCCCGGGACAGGGTTAACCTTCAATCAGCCCCAGCATTTT. Its protein is CASSGMPGTGLTFNQPQHF. Based on the CDR3 plus reference TRBV19 and TRBJ1-5, the full variable domain is DGGITQSPKYLFRKEGQNVTLSCEQNLNHDAMYWYRQDPGQGLRLIYYSQIVNDFQKGDIAEGYSVSREKKESFPLTVTSAQKNPTAFYLCASSGMPGTGLTFNQPQHFGDGTRLSIL.

This chain links TRBV10-2 with TRBJ2-5; D might be TRBD2 (7 bases). The CDR3 loop spans 15 amino acids. The V and J ends lost 2 bases and 5 bases respectively, with 15 bases between them. Per the germline V gene, CDR1 is WSHSY and CDR2 is SAAADI. This CDR3 is CASSERGGARETQYF. CDR3 sequence (DNA): TGCGCCAGCAGTGAGAGGGGGGGGGCCAGGGAGACCCAGTACTTC.

The rearrangement uses TRBV18 and TRBJ2-2; D may be TRBD2 (5 bases). The CDR3 runs 13 residues. Germline-derived CDR1 and CDR2 are KGHSH and LQKENI. Trimming removed 1 base at V and 6 bases at J, with 6 bases between. The DNA for the CDR3 is TGTGCCAGCTCACCACAGGGAGCCGGGGAGCTGTTTTTT. Protein: CASSPQGAGELFF.

V is TRBV5-6 and J is TRBJ2-1; maybe TRBD2 (5 bases). V lost 2 bases, J lost 2 bases, and 8 bases lay in between. The CDR3 has 14 residues. Germline V lookup: CDR1 SGHDT, CDR2 YYEEEE. The DNA of the CDR3 is TGTGCCAGCAGCTTTGGAGGCCCCTACAATGAGCAGTTCTTC. Residues: CASSFGGPYNEQFF.

This chain connects TRBV7-2 to TRBJ1-3; a weak D match, TRBD1 (6 bases). CDR1 and CDR2 (germline): SGHTA, FQGNSA. V was pared by 6 bases and J by 0 bases, with 15 bases between. The CDR3 extends over 16 amino acids. The DNA of the CDR3 is TGTGCCAGCAGACGCCTGGACAGCGGCTCTGGAAACACCATATATTTT. It specifies CASRRLDSGSGNTIYF.

The gene calls are TRBV12-3 or TRBV12-4 and TRBJ1-1; unclear D gene. The CDR3 has 11 residues. Between the trimmed V and J ends, which lost 5 bases and 5 bases, there was a span of 6 bases. The CDR3 DNA follows: TGTGCCAGCAGTCTGAGAACTGAAGCTTTCTTT. It encodes CASSLRTEAFF.